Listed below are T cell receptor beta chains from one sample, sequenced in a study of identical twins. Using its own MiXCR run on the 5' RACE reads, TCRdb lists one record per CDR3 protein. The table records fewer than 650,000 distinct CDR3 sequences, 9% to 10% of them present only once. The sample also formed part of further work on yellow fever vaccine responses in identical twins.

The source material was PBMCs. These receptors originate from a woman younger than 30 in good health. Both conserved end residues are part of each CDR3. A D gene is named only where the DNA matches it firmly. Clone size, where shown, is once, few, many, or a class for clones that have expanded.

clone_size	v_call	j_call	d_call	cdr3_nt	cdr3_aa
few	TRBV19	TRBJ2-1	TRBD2	TGTGCCAGTAGTGCAGGGACTAGCGGGAGCTCCTACAATGAGCAGTTCTTC	CASSAGTSGSSYNEQFF
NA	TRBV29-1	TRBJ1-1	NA	TGCAGCGTTGAAGGGGGTAAGGGATTGAACACTGAAGCTTTCTTT	CSVEGGKGLNTEAFF
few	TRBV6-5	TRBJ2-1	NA	TGTGCCAGCAGTTACGGGGACTCTTACAATGAGCAGTTCTTC	CASSYGDSYNEQFF
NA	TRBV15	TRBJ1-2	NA	TGTGCCACCAGCAGAGATTGGGGTTCCTTCATCTATGGCTACACCTTC	CATSRDWGSFIYGYTF
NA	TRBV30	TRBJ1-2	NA	TGTGCCTGCCAGAGGGGCAACTATGGCTACACCTTC	CACQRGNYGYTF
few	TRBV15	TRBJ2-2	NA	TGTGCCACCAGCAGAGATCACAGCGGGGAGCTGTTTTTT	CATSRDHSGELFF
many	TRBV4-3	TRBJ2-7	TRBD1	TGCGCCAGCAGCCAAACCCCGGGACAGGGGGCGGACGAGCAGTACTTC	CASSQTPGQGADEQYF
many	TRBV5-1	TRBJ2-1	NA	TGCGCCAGCAGTCCGAGGGCGCTCGACCAAGAGCAGTTCTTC	CASSPRALDQEQFF
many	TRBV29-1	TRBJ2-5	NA	TGCAGCGTCGAAGGGGGATTGGGGGCCCAGTACTTC	CSVEGGLGAQYF
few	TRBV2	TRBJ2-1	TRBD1	TGTGCCAGCAGTTCCGGGACAGGGAGGGTTGAGCAGTTCTTC	CASSSGTGRVEQFF
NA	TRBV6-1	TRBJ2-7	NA	TGTGCCAGCACCAGGACAGCGGGCAGCCACGAGCAGTACTTC	CASTRTAGSHEQYF
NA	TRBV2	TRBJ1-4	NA	TGTGCCAGCAGTGTGGGGGGAAGTGATGAAAAACTGTTTTTT	CASSVGGSDEKLFF
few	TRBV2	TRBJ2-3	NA	TGTGCCAGCAGTGAAGGGGCAGTGAGCACAGATACGCAGTATTTT	CASSEGAVSTDTQYF
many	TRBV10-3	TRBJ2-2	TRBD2	TGTGCCATCAGAGGGACTAGTGACACCGGGGAGCTGTTTTTT	CAIRGTSDTGELFF
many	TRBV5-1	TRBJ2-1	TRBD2	TGCGCCAGCAGCCACGTAGCGGGGGGGGGCAATGAGCAGTTCTTC	CASSHVAGGGNEQFF
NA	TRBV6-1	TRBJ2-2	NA	TGTGCCAGCAGTGAAAGACAGAACACCGGGGAGCTGTTTTTT	CASSERQNTGELFF
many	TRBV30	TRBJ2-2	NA	TGTGCCTGGAGACGGGAAGGCGGGGAGCTGTTTTTT	CAWRREGGELFF
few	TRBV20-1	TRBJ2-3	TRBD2	TGCAGTGCCGGCCCGACTAGCGGCACAGATACGCAGTATTTT	CSAGPTSGTDTQYF
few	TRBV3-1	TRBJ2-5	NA	TGTGCCAGCAGCCCTCGGACTCCGAAAGAGACCCAGTACTTC	CASSPRTPKETQYF
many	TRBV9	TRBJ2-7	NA	TGTGCCAGCAGCTTCCAGTCCTCCTACGAGCAGTACTTC	CASSFQSSYEQYF
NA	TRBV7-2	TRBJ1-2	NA	TGTGCCAGCAGCTTAGGCCCAGGACAGCTATCGGGTGGCTACACCTTC	CASSLGPGQLSGGYTF
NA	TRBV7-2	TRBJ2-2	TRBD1	TGTGCCAGCAGCTTCCGGGACAGGGCGGTCGGGGAGCTGTTTTTT	CASSFRDRAVGELFF
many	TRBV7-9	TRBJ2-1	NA	TGTGCCAGCAGCTTATCTGCAGACAATGAGCAGTTCTTC	CASSLSADNEQFF
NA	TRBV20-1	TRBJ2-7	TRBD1	TGCAGTGCTAGAAGAAGCCGGGACAGGGCCTACGAGCAGTACTTC	CSARRSRDRAYEQYF
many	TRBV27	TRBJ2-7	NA	TGTGCCAGCAAAGTCTTGGATCGGCCCTCCTACGAGCAGTACTTC	CASKVLDRPSYEQYF
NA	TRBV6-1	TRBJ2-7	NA	TGTGCCAGCGGGTGGACAGACCTCTCCTACGAGCAGTACTTC	CASGWTDLSYEQYF
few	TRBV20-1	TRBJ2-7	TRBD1	TGCAGTGCCCACGAGGACAGGGGAGCCGAGCAGTACTTC	CSAHEDRGAEQYF
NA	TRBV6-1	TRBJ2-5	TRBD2	TGTGCCAGCAGTGAAATGACTAGCGGACAAGAGACCCAGTACTTC	CASSEMTSGQETQYF
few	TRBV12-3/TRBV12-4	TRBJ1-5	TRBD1	TGTGCCAGCAGCAGGGACAGGGCAGGTCAGCCCCAGCATTTT	CASSRDRAGQPQHF
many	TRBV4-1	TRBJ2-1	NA	TGCGCCAGCAGCCAAGATTGGGCCGGGAATGAGCAGTTCTTC	CASSQDWAGNEQFF
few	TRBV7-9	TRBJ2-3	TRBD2	TGTGCCAGCAGCTCGGGACTAGCGTCTCATACGCAGTATTTT	CASSSGLASHTQYF
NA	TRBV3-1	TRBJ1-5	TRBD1	TGTGCCAGCAGCGGGACAGTTAGCAATCAGCCCCAGCATTTT	CASSGTVSNQPQHF
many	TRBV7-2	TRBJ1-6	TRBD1	TGTGCCAGCAGAAAAGCGGGGACAGTCTATAATTCACCCCTCCACTTT	CASRKAGTVYNSPLHF
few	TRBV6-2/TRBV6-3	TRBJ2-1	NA	TGTGCCAGCAGTTACTGGGGGGACAGCTCCTACAATGAGCAGTTCTTC	CASSYWGDSSYNEQFF